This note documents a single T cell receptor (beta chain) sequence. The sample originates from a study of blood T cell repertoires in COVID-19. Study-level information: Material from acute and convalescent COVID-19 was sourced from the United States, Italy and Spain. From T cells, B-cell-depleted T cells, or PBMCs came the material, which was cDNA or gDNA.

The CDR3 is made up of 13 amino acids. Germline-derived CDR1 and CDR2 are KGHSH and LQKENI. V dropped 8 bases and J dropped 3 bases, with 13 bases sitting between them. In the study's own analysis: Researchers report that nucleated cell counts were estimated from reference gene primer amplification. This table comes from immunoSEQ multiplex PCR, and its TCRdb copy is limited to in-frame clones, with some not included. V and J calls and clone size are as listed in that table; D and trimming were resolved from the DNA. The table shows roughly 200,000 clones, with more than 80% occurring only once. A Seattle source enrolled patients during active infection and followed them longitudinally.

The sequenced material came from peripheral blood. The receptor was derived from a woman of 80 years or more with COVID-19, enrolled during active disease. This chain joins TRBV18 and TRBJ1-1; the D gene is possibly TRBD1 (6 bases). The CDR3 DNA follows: TGTGCCAGCACCGGGCAGGGGTACACTGAAGCTTTCTTT. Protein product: CASTGQGYTEAFF.